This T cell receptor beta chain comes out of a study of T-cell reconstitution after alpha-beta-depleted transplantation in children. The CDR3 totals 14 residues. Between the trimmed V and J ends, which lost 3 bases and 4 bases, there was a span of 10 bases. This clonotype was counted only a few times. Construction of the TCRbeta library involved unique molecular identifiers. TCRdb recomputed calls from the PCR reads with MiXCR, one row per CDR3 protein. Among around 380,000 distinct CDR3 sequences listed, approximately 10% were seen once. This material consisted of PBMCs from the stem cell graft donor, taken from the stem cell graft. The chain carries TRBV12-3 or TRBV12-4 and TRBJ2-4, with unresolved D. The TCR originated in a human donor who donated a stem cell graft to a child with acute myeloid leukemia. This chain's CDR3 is CASSFLPAKNIQYF. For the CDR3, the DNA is TGTGCCAGCAGTTTTCTACCGGCAAAAAACATTCAGTACTTC.